The TCR beta chain described here comes from a study of T-cell reconstitution after alpha-beta-depleted transplantation in children. General study points: Once a year had passed after transplant, T-cell counts and diversity came mostly from newly produced T cells.

This sample's TCRbeta library carried unique molecular identifier barcodes. One entry per CDR3 protein results from TCRdb running MiXCR on the PCR reads. The table lists 500,000 to 750,000 distinct CDR3 sequences, 13% of them singletons, with around 2% in the top ten. With regard to this clonotype: Its antigen is not identified.

This clonotype was obtained from a male patient younger than 18 who had a stem cell transplant for acute myeloid leukemia, so the T cells may come from the graft donor. Here the sequenced sample was PBMCs, mostly from graft donor cells, taken 360 days after TCRalphabeta/CD19-depleted stem cell transplant.

The CDR3 spells CASSRGLAGSGHTQYF. The CDR3 DNA follows: TGTGCCAGCAGCCGGGGACTAGCGGGATCGGGCCATACGCAGTATTTT. This rearrangement joins TRBV6-2 or TRBV6-3 to TRBJ2-3; 13 bases are a match to TRBD2. The V and J ends lost 6 bases and 7 bases, in that order; junction bases with no gene match: 10. CDR3 size: 16 residues. Germline CDR1 and CDR2: MNHEY and SVGEGT.